This T cell receptor beta chain is drawn from a study of siplizumab effects on memory and regulatory T cells. Profiling relied on immunoSEQ multiplex PCR, and the TCRdb table lists in-frame clones only, not all of them. The sample shows tens of thousands of clones, around 96% of them seen only once. This CDR3 comprises 15 residues. CDR1 is SGHTA and CDR2 is FQGTGA in the germline V gene. J gave up 3 bases and V 5 bases, and 4 bases lay outside the gene matches. The clonotype comes from a human donor in good health. The chain couples TRBV7-3 to TRBJ2-3; 11 bases align to TRBD2. Material for sequencing was naive CD8+ T cells sorted from blood. The DNA for the CDR3 is TGTGCCAGCAGCCTTAGCGGGGGGGCAACAGATACGCAGTATTTT. This translates into CASSLSGGATDTQYF.